The entry below describes one T cell receptor beta chain. The antigen remains unidentified. This specimen comes from a study of blood T cells in healthy people across ages. Through a sample-barcoded 5' primer and a J-beta primer mix, a second PCR was run for roughly 6 to 11 cycles. TCRdb re-called the 5' RACE reads through MiXCR, storing one row per CDR3 protein. This table holds 1.5 million to 2 million distinct CDR3 sequences, 30% to 40% found once. General study results and limits: Strong correlation existed between TCR beta diversity and naive T cell percentage.

The sequence was collected from a human donor in good health. Sequencing was carried out using blood.

In nucleotides, the CDR3 is TGCAGCGTTGAAAGGGGGGTAGGGACCGATACGCAGTATTTT. It specifies CSVERGVGTDTQYF. The chain employs TRBV29-1 and TRBJ2-3; D is tentatively TRBD1 or TRBD2 (6 bases each). Germline V lookup: CDR1 SQVTM, CDR2 ANQGSEA. V was clipped by 2 bases and J by 6 bases, with 15 bases between them. The CDR3 contains 14 residues.